Following are 27 T cell receptor beta chains from one sample sequenced in a study of Graves' ophthalmopathy and Graves' hyperthyroidism. RNA transcripts were the template, and TCR beta CDR3 regions were amplified from them. First-round RT-PCR relied on HTBI primers, and a second-round multiplex PCR came next. MiXCR, applied by TCRdb to the multiplex PCR reads, yields one record per CDR3 protein. Among hundreds of thousands of distinct CDR3 sequences listed, roughly 41% were seen once. Sequencing was performed on peripheral blood. The source is an adult man with Graves' ophthalmopathy.

In this sample, this clonotype turned up many times. This rearrangement joins TRBV12-3 or TRBV12-4 to TRBJ1-5, with D perhaps matching TRBD1 (5 bases). The V gene lost 6 bases and the J gene lost 7 bases, with 13 bases spanning the gap. There are 13 residues in the CDR3. CDR3 protein: CASSRSRTQPQHF. CDR3 DNA: TGTGCCAGCAGCCGTTCAAGGACACAGCCCCAGCATTTT.

V gene TRBV7-8 combines with J gene TRBJ1-5; perhaps TRBD1 as D (5 bases). The CDR3 runs 13 residues. From germline, CDR1 is SGHVS and CDR2 FQNEAQ. V lost 6 bases and J lost 14, with 20 bases in between. In nucleotides, the CDR3 is TGTGCCAGCAGTTACTCGAGGGACGGCTACGAGCATTTT. Translating it yields CASSYSRDGYEHF.

For this clonotype: As the CDR3 is not closed by the conserved phenylalanine or tryptophan, this likely results from a read error. The limits of the CDR3 on the DNA are not certain, so only TCRdb's listed CDR3 is given. This chain uses TRBV15 with TRBJ2-2. Germline V lookup: CDR1 LNHNV, CDR2 YYDKDF (reference sequence). The CDR3 contains 9 residues when both ends are counted. The CDR3 spells CATSRDSGI.

V is TRBV29-1 and J is TRBJ2-6; D is undetermined. The germline V gene encodes CDR1 SQVTM and CDR2 ANQGSEA. This CDR3 is built from 16 residues. Trimming pared 0 bases from V and 4 bases from J, leaving 13 bases between. DNA of the CDR3: TGCAGCGTTGAAGATTATGCGGTATCGGGGGCCAACGTCCTGACTTTC. Its protein product is CSVEDYAVSGANVLTF.

This sequence joins TRBV29-1 and TRBJ1-6; no clear D gene. The CDR3 consists of 12 residues. The germline V gene has CDR1 SQVTM and CDR2 ANQGSEA. As DNA, the CDR3 is TGCAGAGTAGCAGTTGGGATCTCACCCCTCCACTTT. Encoded protein: CRVAVGISPLHF.

This clonotype has just a few counts. The chain couples TRBV6-2 or TRBV6-3 to TRBJ1-4, with D tentatively TRBD1 (5 bases). The CDR3 runs 12 residues. The V gene's germline CDR1 is MNHEY and CDR2 SVGEGT. V was pared by 7 bases and J by 6 bases, with 9 bases between. CDR3 DNA: TGTGCCAGCAACAGGATGCATGAAAAACTGTTTTTT. Translated: CASNRMHEKLFF.

J is TRBJ2-2 and V is TRBV5-5; TRBD1 is a possible D gene (5 bases). Looked up from germline, CDR1 is SGHKS and CDR2 is YYEKEE (reference sequence). V was shortened by 0 bases and J by 1 base, with 7 bases between the two germline ends. The CDR3 has 15 residues. In nucleotides, the CDR3 is TGTGCCAGCAGCTTGGCCACAGGGAACACCGGGGAGCTGTTTTTT. Translation: CASSLATGNTGELFF.

This clonotype was detected a few times. CDR3: CASRERQGTNTEAFF. The CDR3 bases are TGTGCCAGCAGGGAACGACAGGGGACGAACACTGAAGCTTTCTTT. J is TRBJ1-1 and V is TRBV6-5; 8 bases match TRBD1. This CDR3 has 15 amino acids. The germline V gene has CDR1 MNHEY and CDR2 SVGAGI. The junction had 7 bases not matched to a gene; V was cut back by 6 bases and J by 1 base.

The genes are TRBV6-1 and TRBJ2-2; D is undetermined. The V gene's germline CDR1 is MNHNS and CDR2 SASEGT. V was shortened by 5 bases and J by 0 bases, with 7 bases between the two germline ends. This CDR3 region has 14 residues. The CDR3, as DNA: TGTGCCAGCAGTTATGGGGCGAACACCGGGGAGCTGTTTTTT. It is translated as CASSYGANTGELFF.

The genes are TRBV7-2 and TRBJ1-2; D perhaps matches TRBD1 (5 bases). Germline CDR1 and CDR2: SGHTA and FQGNSA. V lost 1 base to trimming and J lost 5 bases, with 11 bases between them. There are 14 residues in the CDR3. DNA of the CDR3: TGTGCCAGCAGCTTAGATGCAGGGACTTATGGCTACACCTTC. It is translated as CASSLDAGTYGYTF. The whole variable domain, remainder taken from reference TRBV7-2 and TRBJ1-2, is GAGVSQSPSNKVTEKGKDVELRCDPISGHTALYWYRQSLGQGLEFLIYFQGNSAPDKSGLPSDRFSAERTGGSVSTLTIQRTQQEDSAVYLCASSLDAGTYGYTFGSGTRLTVV.

This clonotype was counted at least ten times. The chain recombines TRBV12-3 or TRBV12-4 with TRBJ1-5; D is ambiguous. Trimming removed 6 bases at V and 1 base at J, with 10 bases between. The CDR3 is 14 residues long. The CDR3 is CASSDLASNQPQHF. The CDR3 DNA sequence: TGTGCCAGCAGCGATCTGGCGAGCAATCAGCCCCAGCATTTT.

This sequence joins TRBV14 and TRBJ2-2, with a possible D match to TRBD1 (6 bases). Germline V gene sequence: CDR1 SGHDN, CDR2 FVKESK. The CDR3 totals 18 residues. Trimming took off 0 bases at V and 6 bases at J, with 20 bases between the two ends. CDR3 amino acids: CASSQDRHRENGPGELFF. DNA for the CDR3: TGTGCCAGCAGCCAAGATCGGCACAGGGAAAATGGTCCCGGGGAGCTGTTTTTT. Using reference TRBV14 and TRBJ2-2 for the parts outside the CDR3, the full variable domain is EAGVTQFPSHSVIEKGQTVTLRCDPISGHDNLYWYRRVMGKEIKFLLHFVKESKQDESGMPNNRFLAERTGGTYSTLKVQPAELEDSGVYFCASSQDRHRENGPGELFFGEGSRLTVL.

The chain joins TRBV6-2 or TRBV6-3 to TRBJ2-7; D uncertain. This CDR3 is 14 amino acids long. Germline assignment: CDR1 MNHEY and CDR2 SVGEGT. DNA of the CDR3: TGTGAAGCAGTTACGACCAGGATGGCCTACGAGCAGTACTTC. It codes for CEAVTTRMAYEQYF.

There are a few counts of this clonotype. This chain uses TRBV4-2 with TRBJ2-7; 11 bases are a match to TRBD2. The length of the CDR3 is 16 residues. V shed 1 base and J 3 bases; nucleotides not matched to a gene: 5. Germline CDR1 reads LGHNA; CDR2 reads YNFKEQ. CDR3 loop: CASSQASGGTYYEQYF. The CDR3 nucleotides are TGTGCCAGCAGCCAAGCTAGCGGGGGGACGTACTACGAGCAGTACTTC.

Worth noting for this clonotype: A junction end diverges from the germline sequence, so it may reflect a read error. V usage is TRBV7-9 and J usage is TRBJ1-1; 7 bases agree with TRBD1. The CDR3 extends over 15 amino acids. The V gene's germline CDR1 is SEHNR and CDR2 FQNEAQ (reference sequence). The CDR3 DNA sequence: TGCGCCAGCAGCCAAGGAAGGGACAGATACACTGAAGCTTTCTTT. It is translated as CASSQGRDRYTEAFF.

This clonotype was detected many times. V gene TRBV27 combines with J gene TRBJ1-2, with D perhaps TRBD1 (6 bases). This CDR3 has 14 amino acids. Trimming left V 6 bases short and J 8 bases short, with 19 bases between. Germline V CDR1 and CDR2: MNHEY, SMNVEV (reference sequence). CDR3 nucleotides: TGTGCCAGCAGCCCGGGACAAGCAAAGGGAGGCTACACCTTC. It codes for CASSPGQAKGGYTF.

Many counts were recorded for this clonotype. The V gene is TRBV4-2, the J gene TRBJ2-5; no definite D call. The V end was cut by 0 bases, the J end by 0 bases, with 5 bases between. The CDR3 consists of 14 residues. CDR1 is LGHNA and CDR2 is YNFKEQ in the germline V gene. CDR3 sequence: CASSQDLYQETQYF. The CDR3 DNA reads TGTGCCAGCAGCCAAGATCTGTACCAAGAGACCCAGTACTTC.

At least ten counts were recorded for this clonotype. The CDR3 bases are TGTGCCAGCAGCTTAGAAAGGGGCAGGGTATCCGATGGCTACACCTTC. Its translation is CASSLERGRVSDGYTF. This chain connects TRBV7-8 to TRBJ1-2; D may be TRBD1 (5 bases). Germline CDR1 SGHVS, CDR2 FQNEAQ. The ends were cut back, 1 base at V and 6 bases at J, with 18 bases in the middle. The length of the CDR3 is 16 residues.

This clonotype was seen at least ten times. CDR3 DNA sequence: TGTGCCAGCAGGGAGTTTGGAAACACCATATATTTT. It is translated as CASREFGNTIYF. The J gene is TRBJ1-3, the V gene TRBV11-2; D remains unclear. Germline values: CDR1 SGHAT, CDR2 FQNNGV. Trimming removed 6 bases at V and 3 bases at J, with 6 bases between. The CDR3 consists of 12 residues.

This chain connects TRBV20-1 to TRBJ2-1; 12 bases map to TRBD1. V shed 6 bases and J 13 bases; nucleotides not matched to a gene: 4. Germline lookup yields CDR1 DFQATT and CDR2 SNEGSKA (reference sequence). The CDR3 sequence is 11 residues long. The CDR3 nucleotides are TGCAGTGCCAGGGACAGGGGGCCCCAGTTCTTC. Translated: CSARDRGPQFF.

In this sample, this clonotype turned up a few times. This chain links TRBV20-1 with TRBJ2-7; D possibly matches TRBD1 or TRBD2 (5 bases each). V was clipped by 6 bases and J by 0 bases, with 15 bases between them. From germline, CDR1 is DFQATT and CDR2 SNEGSKA (reference sequence). This CDR3 region has 14 residues. CDR3 sequence: CSATGTPSSYEQYF. CDR3 DNA sequence: TGCAGTGCGACTGGGACGCCTAGCTCCTACGAGCAGTACTTC.

This clonotype was counted between two and nine times. V is TRBV24-1 and J is TRBJ2-1, with 14 bases identical to TRBD2. CDR3 size: 15 residues. Germline V gene data show CDR1 as KGHDR and CDR2 as SFDVKD. Trimming at V came to 5 bases and at J to 7 bases, leaving 3 bases not matched to a gene. DNA of the CDR3: TGTGCCACCAGTGGCGGGACTAGCGGGAGTAATGAGCAGTTCTTC. Protein sequence: CATSGGTSGSNEQFF.

This chain connects TRBV2 to TRBJ1-5; no reliable D call. CDR1 and CDR2 from the germline V gene are SNHLY and FYNNEI. Trimming took 8 bases from V and 4 from J, leaving 9 bases between them. This CDR3 contains 12 residues. The DNA of the CDR3 is TGTGCCAGCTCACCGGAAAATCAGCCCCAGCATTTT. This sequence encodes CASSPENQPQHF. Together with reference TRBV2 and TRBJ1-5, the CDR3 gives the full variable domain: EPEVTQTPSHQVTQMGQEVILRCVPISNHLYFYWYRQILGQKVEFLVSFYNNEISEKSEIFDDQFSVERPDGSNFTLKIRSTKLEDSAMYFCASSPENQPQHFGDGTRLSIL.

This clonotype was seen repeatedly, ten times or more. The V call is TRBV20-1, the J call TRBJ1-1; 7 bases align to TRBD1. V gave up 0 bases and J gave up 5 bases; unmatched junction bases: 9. The CDR3 extends over 15 amino acids. Germline-derived CDR1 and CDR2 are DFQATT and SNEGSKA (reference sequence). The CDR3 protein is CSARDLKGAGTEAFF. CDR3 coding DNA: TGCAGTGCTAGAGACCTTAAGGGGGCAGGTACTGAAGCTTTCTTT.

This clonotype was recorded a few times. The V and J genes are TRBV25-1 and TRBJ2-1; TRBD2 aligns across 12 bases. The CDR3 is 16 amino acids. Trimming cost V 6 bases and J 12 bases; bases outside gene matches: 15. Per germline, CDR1 MGHDK and CDR2 SYGVNS. The CDR3 reads CASRGRSSGGASPQFF. The CDR3 DNA reads as TGTGCCAGCAGAGGAAGGTCTAGCGGGGGGGCCTCGCCGCAGTTCTTC. The whole variable domain, filled in from reference TRBV25-1 and TRBJ2-1, reads EADIYQTPRYLVIGTGKKITLECSQTMGHDKMYWYQQDPGMELHLIHYSYGVNSTEKGDLSSESTVSRIRTEHFPLTLESARPSHTSQYLCASRGRSSGGASPQFFGPGTRLTVL.

In regard to this clonotype: Because the CDR3 is missing its conserved closing phenylalanine or tryptophan, this is likely a read error. The DNA is left out, because the CDR3 cannot be placed on it with certainty; the CDR3 is given as TCRdb lists it. The chain combines TRBV7-2 with TRBJ1-2; TRBD1, the D gene given by the table, was not confirmed from the DNA. Inclusive of both ends, the CDR3 amounts to 14 amino acids. Germline CDR1 is SGHTA and CDR2 is FQGNSA. CDR3 in amino acids: CASSEGQGARGHTL.

The V gene is TRBV5-8, the J gene TRBJ1-4, with 8 bases fitting TRBD1. CDR3 length equals 16 residues. Germline V gives CDR1 SGHTS, CDR2 YDEGEE. Trimming took 4 bases from V and 0 from J; bases not matched to a gene: 5. The CDR3 reads CASSAETGATNEKLFF. The CDR3 nucleotides are TGTGCCAGCAGCGCCGAGACAGGGGCAACTAATGAAAAACTGTTTTTT.